These T cell receptor beta chains were read from a single sample in a study of cytomegalovirus exposure and HLA in healthy donors. TCRdb's table, derived via immunoSEQ multiplex PCR, lists solely in-frame clones and lacks some. The table has some 170,000 clones, around 80% seen once. The sample taken for sequencing was PBMCs. The source of these receptors is a man aged 25-45 years in good health and CMV-seronegative. Both conserved end residues are part of each CDR3. D genes are given only for firm matches. Size tells how often a clone was seen (once, few, many) or the class of an expanded clone, and some rows leave it out.

V gene	clone size	CDR3 length	D gene	J gene	CDR3 DNA	CDR3 protein
TRBV19	.	13	.	TRBJ2-2	TGTGCCAGTAGTTTCACAGGGTCCGGGGAGCTGTTTTTT	CASSFTGSGELFF
TRBV6-5	.	13	TRBD2	TRBJ2-1	TGTGCCAGCGGCCCCGGGGGGAGCGGTGAGCAGTTCTTC	CASGPGGSGEQFF
TRBV7-2	.	15	TRBD1	TRBJ2-7	TGTGCCAGCAGTTTGTGGGGGACAGAGAACTACGAGCAGTACTTC	CASSLWGTENYEQYF
TRBV6-6	.	11	.	TRBJ1-5	TGTGCCAGCAGGGGGAGAGAGCCCCAGCATTTT	CASRGREPQHF
TRBV30	.	16	TRBD1	TRBJ1-1	TGTGCCTGGAGCCCCTTTAGGACAGGGAGGGACACTGAAGCTTTCTTT	CAWSPFRTGRDTEAFF
TRBV5-4	.	15	TRBD1	TRBJ1-2	TGTGCCAGCAGCTTGGCGGTCACAGGGGCCTATGGCTACACCTTC	CASSLAVTGAYGYTF
TRBV28	.	12	.	TRBJ1-1	TGTGCCAGCAGTTTAATGGGGGCGCCGGCTTTCTTT	CASSLMGAPAFF
TRBV15	.	14	.	TRBJ1-4	TGTGCCACCAGCGTCGACCAGGTCGTTGAAAAACTGTTTTTT	CATSVDQVVEKLFF
TRBV27	.	13	TRBD2	TRBJ2-2	TGTGCCAGCAGATTAGGGAGGGCCGGGGAGCTGTTTTTT	CASRLGRAGELFF
TRBV10-2	.	15	TRBD2	TRBJ2-2	TGCGCCAGCAGTGAGTCCGCTAGCGGAGCCGGGGAGCTGTTTTTT	CASSESASGAGELFF
TRBV7-7	.	15	.	TRBJ2-5	TGTGCCAGCAGCTTACGGCCCCGGGAACAAGAGACCCAGTACTTC	CASSLRPREQETQYF
TRBV5-1	few	15	.	TRBJ1-1	TGCGCCAGCAGCTCGCTTCAGGGGACGAACACTGAAGCTTTCTTT	CASSSLQGTNTEAFF
TRBV30	.	13	.	TRBJ1-5	TGTGCCTGGAGTGTGGGGCTGGATCAGCCCCAGCATTTT	CAWSVGLDQPQHF
TRBV9	.	16	TRBD1	TRBJ1-2	TGTGCCAGCAGCGTAGATGGGACAGCGATTGACTATGGCTACACCTTC	CASSVDGTAIDYGYTF
TRBV6-1	.	17	.	TRBJ1-2	TGTGCCAGCAGTGAAGCGTGGGGGGGCTCGGTTAGGATAAGCTACACCTTC	CASSEAWGGSVRISYTF
TRBV19	.	13	.	TRBJ1-1	TGTGCCAGTAGTATGGGACAAGAGGGTGAAGCTTTCTTT	CASSMGQEGEAFF
TRBV4-3	once	13	.	TRBJ2-7	TGCGCCAGCAGCCAGGGACACCCGGCCGAGCAGTACTTC	CASSQGHPAEQYF
TRBV5-6	.	14	.	TRBJ2-7	TGTGCCAGCAGCTTGGCCGGGACACTTTACGAGCAGTACTTC	CASSLAGTLYEQYF
TRBV5-4	.	13	.	TRBJ2-5	TGTGCCAGCAGCTTGGACGGGGAAGAGACCCAGTACTTC	CASSLDGEETQYF
TRBV28	few	15	TRBD1	TRBJ1-5	TGTGCCAGCAGTTTAGTGACAGGGGGCTTGCAGCCCCAGCATTTT	CASSLVTGGLQPQHF
TRBV9	.	13	TRBD1	TRBJ1-2	TGTGCCAGCAGCGTAGAAGGACAGGGGGCCGACACCTTC	CASSVEGQGADTF
TRBV6-6	.	16	.	TRBJ2-7	TGTGCCAGCAGTTCCGGCCAGGGGAGTCCCTCCTACGAGCAGTACTTC	CASSSGQGSPSYEQYF
TRBV29-1	.	15	TRBD2	TRBJ2-5	TGCAGCGTTGAATTGCGGCGGGAGGTACAAGAGACCCAGTACTTC	CSVELRREVQETQYF
TRBV7-6	.	15	TRBD1	TRBJ1-6	TGTGCCAGCAGCCAAGAGGGGGCGTATAATTCACCCCTCCACTTT	CASSQEGAYNSPLHF
TRBV19	.	15	.	TRBJ1-5	TGTGCCAGTCTTCACAGGCCGGGCGGCAATCAGCCCCAGCATTTT	CASLHRPGGNQPQHF